This T cell receptor (beta chain) was sequenced in a study of blood T cell repertoires in COVID-19. As for the study in general: The United States, Italy and Spain were the sources of the acute and convalescent COVID-19 samples. PBMCs, B-cell-depleted T cells, or T cells were the source of the cDNA or gDNA that made up the material.

In the authors' workflow: Amplifying reference gene primers gave estimates of nucleated cell counts. Sequencing used immunoSEQ multiplex PCR; TCRdb keeps in-frame clones, though not all of them. The V and J calls and clone size were taken over from that table, and D and trimming were inferred from the DNA. The table includes roughly 130,000 clones, roughly four fifths detected once. There are 16 residues in the CDR3. Germline assignment: CDR1 SQVTM and CDR2 ANQGSEA. The V gene lost 2 bases and the J gene lost 0 bases, with 17 bases spanning the gap. The V call is TRBV29-1, the J call TRBJ2-7; D gene ambiguous. This TCR came from a woman in her forties or fifties with acute or convalescent COVID-19. The sample taken for sequencing was peripheral blood. In DNA form, the CDR3 reads TGCAGCGTTGAATTGTTGTACAATTCCCACTCCTACGAGCAGTACTTC. Encoded protein: CSVELLYNSHSYEQYF.